This entry lists 20 T cell receptor beta chains sequenced from one sample in a study of cytomegalovirus exposure and HLA in healthy donors. Researchers ran the PCR with 60 Vbeta and 13 Jbeta primers. Generated by immunoSEQ multiplex PCR, the TCRdb table keeps only in-frame clones and is missing some. Altogether roughly 130,000 clones are present, roughly three quarters being singletons, with the ten largest covering approximately 2%. Sequences were obtained from PBMCs. These receptors originate from a man younger than 30 in good health and CMV-seronegative.

This clone has a handful of counts. This chain joins TRBV19 and TRBJ1-5; tentative D call: TRBD1 (5 bases). V lost 9 bases and J lost 0, with 12 bases in between. The CDR3 extends over 14 amino acids. CDR1 LNHDA and CDR2 SQIVND come from the germline V gene (reference sequence). The CDR3 nucleotides read TGTGCCAGCGGGACTGGTTATAGCAATCAGCCCCAGCATTTT. This sequence encodes CASGTGYSNQPQHF.

The sample holds one count of this clone. This chain uses TRBV18 with TRBJ2-3, with 12 bases fitting TRBD2. V lost 5 bases and J lost 6; bases outside the gene matches: 12. The germline CDR1 and CDR2 sequences are KGHSH and LQKENI. The CDR3 consists of 17 residues. CDR3 protein: CASSSRSSGRARDTQYF. CDR3 sequence (DNA): TGTGCCAGCTCATCTCGATCTAGCGGGAGGGCCCGGGATACGCAGTATTTT. Complete variable domain (other parts from reference TRBV18 and TRBJ2-3): NAGVMQNPRHLVRRRGQEARLRCSPMKGHSHVYWYRQLPEEGLKFMVYLQKENIIDESGMPKERFSAEFPKEGPSILRIQQVVRGDSAAYFCASSSRSSGRARDTQYFGPGTRLTVL.

The chain joins TRBV7-2 to TRBJ1-6, with D perhaps TRBD1 (5 bases). The V gene's germline CDR1 is SGHTA and CDR2 FQGNSA. CDR3 length: 14 amino acids. V lost 3 bases and J lost 7, with 10 bases in between. The CDR3 protein is CASSLRQGNSPLHF. CDR3 coding DNA: TGTGCCAGCAGCTTGAGGCAGGGAAATTCACCCCTCCACTTT.

In the case of this clone: One end of the junction is discordant with germline, which a read error may explain. This rearrangement joins TRBV7-3 to TRBJ1-4, with a possible D match to TRBD1 (6 bases). The germline V gene has CDR1 SGHTA and CDR2 FQGTGA. CDR3 length equals 15 residues. CDR3 DNA sequence: TGTGCCAGCAGCCTAACCGACAGGCGAGATGAAAAACTGTTTTTT. Encoded protein: CASSLTDRRDEKLFF. Full variable domain (remainder filled in from reference TRBV7-3 and TRBJ1-4): GAGVSQTPSNKVTEKGKYVELRCDPISGHTALYWYRQSLGQGPEFLIYFQGTGAADDSGLPNDRFFAVRPEGSVSTLKIQRTERGDSAVYLCASSLTDRRDEKLFFGSGTQLSVL.

The rearrangement uses TRBV6-1 and TRBJ2-6; possibly TRBD1 for D (5 bases). The CDR3 runs to 17 residues. Germline assignment: CDR1 MNHNS and CDR2 SASEGT. V lost 4 bases, J lost 0 bases, and 13 bases lay in between. The CDR3 DNA follows: TGTGCCAGCAGTGTGCAGGGTGCGGTCTCTGGGGCCAACGTCCTGACTTTC. It translates to CASSVQGAVSGANVLTF.

The V call is TRBV19, the J call TRBJ2-1; 8 bases fit TRBD2. This CDR3 comprises 14 residues. Germline V gene sequence: CDR1 LNHDA, CDR2 SQIVND (reference sequence). Unmatched junction bases numbered 4, after V lost 3 bases and J lost 6 bases. The CDR3 coding sequence is TGTGCCAGTAGTATGACTAGCGCAGGCAATGAGCAGTTCTTC. This translates into CASSMTSAGNEQFF.

The chain combines TRBV5-1 with TRBJ2-2, with TRBD2 as a possible D gene (7 bases). Looked up from germline, CDR1 is SGHRS and CDR2 is YFSETQ. V lost 3 bases, J lost 0 bases, and 15 bases lay in between. This CDR3 is built from 17 residues. CDR3: CASSSGGGYTNTGELFF. In DNA form, the CDR3 reads TGCGCCAGCAGCTCCGGCGGGGGCTATACGAACACCGGGGAGCTGTTTTTT.

Here the CDR3 reads CASSIWGGQETQYF. The CDR3 DNA reads as TGTGCCAGTAGTATATGGGGCGGCCAAGAGACCCAGTACTTC. The J gene is TRBJ2-5, the V gene TRBV19, with a tentative D call TRBD1 (5 bases). Germline values: CDR1 LNHDA, CDR2 SQIVND (reference sequence). Trimming removed 2 bases from V and 1 base from J, with 8 bases in between. The CDR3 is made up of 14 amino acids. The full variable domain, completed using reference TRBV19 and TRBJ2-5, is DGGITQSPKYLFRKEGQNVTLSCEQNLNHDAMYWYRQDPGQGLRLIYYSQIVNDFQKGDIAEGYSVSREKKESFPLTVTSAQKNPTAFYLCASSIWGGQETQYFGPGTRLLVL.

The J gene is TRBJ2-4, the V gene TRBV19; TRBD2 might be the D (6 bases). The germline CDR1 and CDR2 sequences are LNHDA and SQIVND (reference sequence). The CDR3 spans 13 residues. The V end was cut by 5 bases, the J end by 14 bases, with 19 bases between. The CDR3 DNA follows: TGTGCCAGTAGTGAAGATTGGAGGGGAAATGAGTACTTC. It specifies CASSEDWRGNEYF. Based on the CDR3 plus reference TRBV19 and TRBJ2-4, the full variable domain is DGGITQSPKYLFRKEGQNVTLSCEQNLNHDAMYWYRQDPGQGLRLIYYSQIVNDFQKGDIAEGYSVSREKKESFPLTVTSAQKNPTAFYLCASSEDWRGNEYFGAGTRLSVL.

This clone was observed many times. J is TRBJ2-7 and V is TRBV27; tentatively, D is TRBD2 (5 bases). V was trimmed by 2 bases and J by 3 bases, leaving 11 bases between them. Germline values: CDR1 MNHEY, CDR2 SMNVEV (reference sequence). The CDR3 covers 14 residues. The chain's CDR3 is CASSLGRDLYEQYF. CDR3 in DNA: TGTGCCAGCAGTTTAGGGAGAGACCTCTACGAGCAGTACTTC.

This clone was detected only a few times. The gene calls are TRBV5-1 and TRBJ2-2; D possibly corresponds to TRBD1 (6 bases). Germline CDR1 and CDR2: SGHRS and YFSETQ. V was pared by 1 base and J by 3 bases, with 13 bases between. This CDR3 is built from 16 residues. Written as DNA, the CDR3 is TGCGCCAGCAGCTTGAGAGGGGGTCGGGACACCGGGGAGCTGTTTTTT. The encoded protein is CASSLRGGRDTGELFF.

V usage is TRBV7-2 and J usage is TRBJ1-4, with a weak D call TRBD1 (6 bases). The CDR3 totals 16 residues. Germline values: CDR1 SGHTA, CDR2 FQGNSA. Trimming left V 5 bases short and J 5 bases short, with 18 bases between. CDR3 loop: CASSLDPTGTNEKLFF. The DNA of the CDR3 is TGTGCCAGCAGCCTCGACCCTACAGGGACAAATGAAAAACTGTTTTTT.

The chain is built from TRBV11-2 and TRBJ2-2; 9 bases line up with TRBD1. The CDR3 spans 15 residues. The V segment lost 4 bases and the J segment 1 base; nucleotides outside the gene matches: 1. Germline loops: CDR1 SGHAT, CDR2 FQNNGV. CDR3 bases: TGTGCCAGCAGCTCGGGACAGGGGAACACCGGGGAGCTGTTTTTT. Translating it yields CASSSGQGNTGELFF.

The chain employs TRBV19 and TRBJ2-1; maybe TRBD2 (5 bases). The CDR3 runs to 16 residues. CDR1 LNHDA and CDR2 SQIVND come from the germline V gene (reference sequence). V was cut by 7 bases and J by 0 bases, with 16 bases left in between. CDR3 coding DNA: TGTGCCAGTATGTTGGCCACTCGGGGCTCCTACAATGAGCAGTTCTTC. This encodes CASMLATRGSYNEQFF. Full variable domain (remainder filled in from reference TRBV19 and TRBJ2-1): DGGITQSPKYLFRKEGQNVTLSCEQNLNHDAMYWYRQDPGQGLRLIYYSQIVNDFQKGDIAEGYSVSREKKESFPLTVTSAQKNPTAFYLCASMLATRGSYNEQFFGPGTRLTVL.

The chain links TRBV6-5 to TRBJ2-5; perhaps TRBD2 as D (6 bases). Germline CDR1 and CDR2: MNHEY and SVGAGI. CDR3 length: 15 residues. The V and J ends lost 7 bases and 7 bases respectively, with 22 bases between them. The CDR3 region has the DNA TGTGCCAGCACTTCTGCGTCCTCCGCCGGGGGGACCCAGTACTTC. This encodes CASTSASSAGGTQYF.

The chain carries TRBV7-2 and TRBJ1-5, with D perhaps TRBD1 (6 bases). The V end was cut by 0 bases, the J end by 7 bases, with 13 bases between. The CDR3 length is 15 residues. The germline CDR1 and CDR2 sequences are SGHTA and FQGNSA. The CDR3 protein is CASSLALAGAQPQHF. In DNA form, the CDR3 reads TGTGCCAGCAGCTTAGCGCTGGCAGGGGCCCAGCCCCAGCATTTT.

The rearrangement joins TRBV27 to TRBJ2-5, with TRBD2 as a possible D gene (5 bases). The DNA end favors TRBJ2-7, so the J call may be wrong. In germline, CDR1 is MNHEY, CDR2 SMNVEV (reference sequence). This CDR3 region has 17 residues. This CDR3 reads CASSKIRTSAHSYEQYF. DNA of the CDR3: TGTGCCAGCAGTAAGATACGGACTTCCGCTCACTCCTACGAGCAGTACTTC.

The rearrangement joins TRBV10-3 to TRBJ1-2; TRBD1 matches at 9 bases. The CDR3 is 19 amino acids. J was trimmed by 8 bases and V by 2 bases; bases with no gene match: 21. CDR1 and CDR2 (germline): ENHRY, SYGVKD. Here the CDR3 reads CAISETGTGTDPWHGGYTF. The CDR3 DNA reads TGTGCCATCAGTGAGACAGGGACAGGGACCGATCCGTGGCACGGCGGCTACACCTTC.

The rearrangement joins TRBV11-2 to TRBJ1-5; D possibly corresponds to TRBD1 (5 bases). Germline lookup yields CDR1 SGHAT and CDR2 FQNNGV. V lost 5 bases to trimming and J lost 0 bases, with 17 bases between them. CDR3 length: 17 amino acids. CDR3 DNA: TGTGCCAGCAGCCACTCAGGGTGTTGGGGTAGCAATCAGCCCCAGCATTTT. Translation gives CASSHSGCWGSNQPQHF.

This clone was detected a few times. The rearrangement links TRBV4-2 to TRBJ2-1; D possibly corresponds to TRBD2 (6 bases). V was cut by 4 bases and J by 6 bases, with 16 bases left in between. Germline V lookup: CDR1 LGHNA, CDR2 YNFKEQ. The CDR3 runs to 15 residues. CDR3 in amino acids: CASSRGGIVFNEQFF. CDR3 sequence (DNA): TGTGCCAGCAGCCGGGGCGGGATAGTTTTCAATGAGCAGTTCTTC.